This T cell receptor beta chain comes out of a study of human T cells and chemical hapten exposure. The wider study: Subjects had 2% DPC placed on roughly 2 cm by roughly 2 cm of upper inner arm skin for sensitization.

TCRdb reprocessed the RACE reads with MiXCR, giving one entry per CDR3 protein. Of approximately 68,000 distinct CDR3 sequences in the sample, approximately 9% were seen once. CDR3 length equals 15 residues. Germline lookup yields CDR1 DFQATT and CDR2 SNEGSKA (reference sequence). The J segment lost 5 bases and the V segment lost 3 bases, leaving 4 bases of the junction unmatched. The study, taken as a whole, reports: The study found expanded TCRs formed significantly more large CDR3 similarity clusters than controls. DPC sensitization produced no change in TCRs with frequency above 1 in 1000.

As to time point: patch test 2, 6 weeks after DPC sensitization. As to treatment: therapeutic diphenylcyclopropenone sensitization with weekly scalp DPC. This clonotype turned up a few times. As yet, its antigen is unknown. Source: whole blood, taken in connection with sensitization to the hapten diphenylcyclopropenone (DPC). This receptor was taken from a woman in her fifties or sixties with alopecia areata. Some clones in this sample may be carry-over from other donors' samples. V and J are TRBV20-1 and TRBJ2-3; 14 nucleotides align to TRBD2. The CDR3 region is CSASGTSGGQDTQYF. The CDR3 coding sequence is TGCAGTGCTAGCGGGACTAGCGGGGGTCAAGATACGCAGTATTTT.